This TCR beta chain came from a study of blood T cell repertoires in COVID-19. Study information: COVID-19 samples, acute and convalescent, were from the United States, Italy and Spain. PBMCs, B-cell-depleted T cells, or T cells provided the cDNA or gDNA that made up the material.

Authors' methods: Quantification of nucleated cells was approximated via reference gene primer amplification. Assay: immunoSEQ multiplex PCR; the TCRdb copy retains only in-frame clones and omits some. V and J calls plus clone size are reproduced from that table; the DNA served to infer D and trimming. This table holds around 30,000 clones, around nine tenths found once. This CDR3 has 16 amino acids. Germline V gives CDR1 MNHEY, CDR2 SVGEGT. The V and J ends lost 4 bases and 3 bases respectively, with 15 bases between them. The sample taken for sequencing was peripheral blood. This chain joins TRBV6-2 or TRBV6-3 and TRBJ2-2, with D hard to call. This receptor was obtained from a man aged 70-80 years with active or convalescent COVID-19. The CDR3 DNA reads as TGTGCCAGCAGTTTCCCGAATTTTGCGGACACCGGGGAGCTGTTTTTT. This sequence encodes CASSFPNFADTGELFF.